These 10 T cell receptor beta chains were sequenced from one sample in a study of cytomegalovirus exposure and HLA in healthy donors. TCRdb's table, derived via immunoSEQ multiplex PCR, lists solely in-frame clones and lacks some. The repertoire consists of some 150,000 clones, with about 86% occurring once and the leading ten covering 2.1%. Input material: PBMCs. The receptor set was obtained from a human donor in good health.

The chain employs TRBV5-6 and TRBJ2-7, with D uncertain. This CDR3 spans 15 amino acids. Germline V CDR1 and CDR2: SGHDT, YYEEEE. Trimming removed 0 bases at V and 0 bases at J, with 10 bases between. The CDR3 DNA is TGTGCCAGCAGCTTGGGCCAGGTGAGCTCCTACGAGCAGTACTTC. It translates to CASSLGQVSSYEQYF.

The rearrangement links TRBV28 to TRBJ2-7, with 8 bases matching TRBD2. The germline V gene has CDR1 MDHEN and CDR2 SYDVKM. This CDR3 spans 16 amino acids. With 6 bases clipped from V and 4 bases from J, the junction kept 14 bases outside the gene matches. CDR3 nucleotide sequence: TGTGCCAGCAGCGGTTACGAGCGGGAGTTCCAGTACGAGCAGTACTTC. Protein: CASSGYEREFQYEQYF.

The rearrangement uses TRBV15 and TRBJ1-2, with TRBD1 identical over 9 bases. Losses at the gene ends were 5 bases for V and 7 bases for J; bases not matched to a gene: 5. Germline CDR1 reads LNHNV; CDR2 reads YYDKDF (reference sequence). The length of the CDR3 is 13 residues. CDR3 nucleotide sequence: TGTGCCACCAGCCCCGGACAGGGGTTTGGCTACACCTTC. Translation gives CATSPGQGFGYTF. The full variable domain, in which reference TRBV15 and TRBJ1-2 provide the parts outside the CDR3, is DAMVIQNPRYQVTQFGKPVTLSCSQTLNHNVMYWYQQKSSQAPKLLFHYYDKDFNNEADTPDNFQSRRPNTSFCFLDIRSPGLGDTAMYLCATSPGQGFGYTFGSGTRLTVV.

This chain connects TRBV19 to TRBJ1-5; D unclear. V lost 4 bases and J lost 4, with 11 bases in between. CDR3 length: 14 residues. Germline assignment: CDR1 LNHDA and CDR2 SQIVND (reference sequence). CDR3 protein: CASSTANRNQPQHF. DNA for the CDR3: TGTGCCAGTAGTACCGCGAACAGAAATCAGCCCCAGCATTTT.

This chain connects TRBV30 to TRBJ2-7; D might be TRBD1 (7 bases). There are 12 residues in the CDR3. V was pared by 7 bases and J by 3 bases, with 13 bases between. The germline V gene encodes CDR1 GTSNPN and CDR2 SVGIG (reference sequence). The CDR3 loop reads CASRGDSYEQYF. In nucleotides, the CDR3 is TGTGCCTCGAGGGGGGACAGCTACGAGCAGTACTTC.

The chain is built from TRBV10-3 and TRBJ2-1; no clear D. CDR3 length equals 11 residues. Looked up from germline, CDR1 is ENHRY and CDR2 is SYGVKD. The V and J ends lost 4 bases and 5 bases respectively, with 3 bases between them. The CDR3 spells CAISVDNEQFF. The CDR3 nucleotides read TGTGCCATCAGTGTCGACAATGAGCAGTTCTTC.

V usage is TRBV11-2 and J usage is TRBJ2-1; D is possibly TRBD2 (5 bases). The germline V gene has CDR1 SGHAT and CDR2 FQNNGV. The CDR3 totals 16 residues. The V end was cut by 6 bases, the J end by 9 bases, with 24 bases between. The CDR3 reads CASRDKLGLATGEQFF. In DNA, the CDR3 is TGTGCCAGCAGGGATAAACTGGGCCTAGCAACGGGTGAGCAGTTCTTC.

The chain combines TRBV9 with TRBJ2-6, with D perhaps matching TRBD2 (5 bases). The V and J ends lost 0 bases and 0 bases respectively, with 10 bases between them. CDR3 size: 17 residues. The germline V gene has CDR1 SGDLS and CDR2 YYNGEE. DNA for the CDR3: TGTGCCAGCAGCGTAGTGAGCGGAGGCTCTGGGGCCAACGTCCTGACTTTC. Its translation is CASSVVSGGSGANVLTF. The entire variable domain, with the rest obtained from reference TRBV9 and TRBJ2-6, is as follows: DSGVTQTPKHLITATGQRVTLRCSPRSGDLSVYWYQQSLDQGLQFLIQYYNGEERAKGNILERFSAQQFPDLHSELNLSSLELGDSALYFCASSVVSGGSGANVLTFGAGSRLTVL.

The CDR3 spells CASSLTGSKAFF. In DNA, the CDR3 is TGTGCCAGCAGTTTAACCGGGTCCAAAGCTTTCTTT. V gene TRBV5-6 combines with J gene TRBJ1-1; D is undetermined. The CDR3 loop spans 12 amino acids. Per the germline V gene, CDR1 is SGHDT and CDR2 is YYEEEE. Trimming left V 5 bases short and J 9 bases short, with 14 bases between.

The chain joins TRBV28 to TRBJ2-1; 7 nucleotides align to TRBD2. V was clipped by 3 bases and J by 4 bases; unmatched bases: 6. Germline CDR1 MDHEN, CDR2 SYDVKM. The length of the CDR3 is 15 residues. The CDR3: CASSLGLAVYNEQFF. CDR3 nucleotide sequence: TGTGCCAGCAGTTTGGGGCTAGCGGTATACAATGAGCAGTTCTTC. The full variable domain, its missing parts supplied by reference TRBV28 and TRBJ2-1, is DVKVTQSSRYLVKRTGEKVFLECVQDMDHENMFWYRQDPGLGLRLIYFSYDVKMKEKGDIPEGYSVSREKKERFSLILESASTNQTSMYLCASSLGLAVYNEQFFGPGTRLTVL.